These 16 T cell receptor beta chains originate from one sample sequenced in a study of blood T cell repertoires in COVID-19. The assay was immunoSEQ multiplex PCR, and TCRdb's table has in-frame clones only and misses some. The sample consists of roughly 79,000 clones, about 91% of them appearing once. Source material: peripheral blood. These receptors were collected from a woman between 50 and 59 years old with acute or convalescent COVID-19.

This clone was seen only once. V is TRBV6-1 and J is TRBJ2-1, with D perhaps TRBD2 (5 bases). The germline V gene has CDR1 MNHNS and CDR2 SASEGT. V was clipped by 1 base and J by 3 bases, with 7 bases between them. The CDR3 has 14 amino acids. The CDR3 loop is CASSEVAGYNEQFF. The CDR3 DNA follows: TGTGCCAGCAGTGAAGTGGCGGGCTACAATGAGCAGTTCTTC.

The V call is TRBV5-4, the J call TRBJ2-7; 7 bases fit TRBD1. The J segment lost 2 bases and the V segment lost 2 bases, leaving 4 bases of the junction unmatched. Germline loops: CDR1 SGHNT, CDR2 YYREEE (reference sequence). This CDR3 has 14 amino acids. The CDR3 region is CASSFPGQTYEQYF. The CDR3 DNA reads as TGTGCCAGCAGCTTTCCGGGACAGACCTACGAGCAGTACTTC.

This clone was observed a few times. The chain is built from TRBV30 and TRBJ2-5; 9 bases are shared with TRBD1. The V gene end was trimmed by 3 bases and the J gene end by 3 bases; junction bases not matched to a gene: 8. This CDR3 has 15 residues. Germline assignment: CDR1 GTSNPN and CDR2 SVGIG (reference sequence). In nucleotides, the CDR3 is TGTGCCTGGAGCGGTCAGACAGGGGGTAAAGAGACCCAGTACTTC. Encoded protein: CAWSGQTGGKETQYF. The complete variable domain, with remaining parts taken from reference TRBV30 and TRBJ2-5, reads SQTIHQWPATLVQPVGSPLSLECTVEGTSNPNLYWYRQAAGRGLQLLFYSVGIGQISSEVPQNLSASRPQDRQFILSSKKLLLSDSGFYLCAWSGQTGGKETQYFGPGTRLLVL.

The chain uses TRBV7-9 and TRBJ2-4; a weak D match, TRBD2 (5 bases). Trimming left V 5 bases short and J 2 bases short, with 13 bases between. This CDR3 spans 15 amino acids. Germline V gives CDR1 SEHNR, CDR2 FQNEAQ (reference sequence). Here the CDR3 DNA reads TGTGCCAGCAGCCCTAGACGAGGGCCCAAAAACATTCAGTACTTC. Its translation is CASSPRRGPKNIQYF.

The V call is TRBV9, the J call TRBJ2-1; D might be TRBD2 (5 bases). The V and J ends lost 1 base and 2 bases respectively, with 13 bases between them. The CDR3 spans 16 residues. Germline-derived CDR1 and CDR2 are SGDLS and YYNGEE. CDR3 sequence (DNA): TGTGCCAGCAGCGTAAGCGGAGCGGCGACCTACAATGAGCAGTTCTTC. It yields the protein CASSVSGAATYNEQFF.

V usage is TRBV28 and J usage is TRBJ1-1, with D maybe TRBD1 (5 bases). CDR3 length: 15 residues. Germline V lookup: CDR1 MDHEN, CDR2 SYDVKM. The V gene lost 3 bases and the J gene lost 0 bases, with 11 bases spanning the gap. This CDR3 reads CASSFGASMNTEAFF. In nucleotides, the CDR3 is TGTGCCAGCAGTTTTGGGGCATCCATGAACACTGAAGCTTTCTTT.

This chain joins TRBV7-2 and TRBJ2-1; D unresolved. Germline V gene lookup returns CDR1 SGHTA and CDR2 FQGNSA. The CDR3 is 13 amino acids. The V and J ends lost 1 base and 5 bases respectively, with 6 bases between them. The CDR3 region has the DNA TGTGCCAGCAGCTTAGACATAAACAATGAGCAGTTCTTC. This encodes CASSLDINNEQFF.

The genes are TRBV5-1 and TRBJ2-3; 8 bases fit TRBD1. V was pared by 5 bases and J by 2 bases, with 4 bases of the junction left unmatched. Germline V gene sequence: CDR1 SGHRS, CDR2 YFSETQ. This CDR3 has 14 amino acids. The CDR3 region is CASRPGQATDTQYF. The CDR3 nucleotides are TGCGCCAGCAGGCCGGGACAGGCCACAGATACGCAGTATTTT. Full variable domain (missing parts from reference TRBV5-1 and TRBJ2-3): KAGVTQTPRYLIKTRGQQVTLSCSPISGHRSVSWYQQTPGQGLQFLFEYFSETQRNKGNFPGRFSGRQFSNSRSEMNVSTLELGDSALYLCASRPGQATDTQYFGPGTRLTVL.

This clone came up a few times. The J gene is TRBJ2-7, the V gene TRBV2, with 7 bases that match TRBD1. The CDR3 length is 14 residues. J was trimmed by 1 base and V by 3 bases; bases with no gene match: 3. Germline V gene lookup returns CDR1 SNHLY and CDR2 FYNNEI. CDR3 region: CASSEQGESYEQYF. The CDR3 DNA follows: TGTGCCAGCAGTGAGCAGGGGGAGTCCTACGAGCAGTACTTC.

The chain links TRBV2 to TRBJ1-5; TRBD1 aligns across 7 bases. Germline V gene sequence: CDR1 SNHLY, CDR2 FYNNEI. After removal of 6 bases from V and 0 bases from J, the junction contained 5 bases not matched to a gene. The length of the CDR3 is 15 residues. Written as DNA, the CDR3 is TGTGCCAGCAGAAGACAGGGAATTAGCAATCAGCCCCAGCATTTT. Translation: CASRRQGISNQPQHF.

The rearrangement links TRBV9 to TRBJ2-3; unclear D gene. There are 15 residues in the CDR3. CDR1 and CDR2 from the germline V gene are SGDLS and YYNGEE. V shed 0 bases and J shed 6 bases, with 14 bases lying between them. The CDR3 sequence is CASSVDGLSFDTQYF. DNA of the CDR3: TGTGCCAGCAGCGTAGATGGGCTATCGTTCGATACGCAGTATTTT.

The V and J genes are TRBV13 and TRBJ1-6, with TRBD1 as a possible D gene (5 bases). CDR1 and CDR2 from the germline V gene are PRHDT and FYEKMQ (reference sequence). Trimming stripped 0 bases from V and 7 bases from J, with 10 bases between. The CDR3 contains 15 residues. CDR3 nucleotides: TGTGCCAGCAGCTTAGGCTCAGGGATCAATTCACCCCTCCACTTT. Its protein product is CASSLGSGINSPLHF.

The rearrangement links TRBV4-3 to TRBJ2-7; 7 bases are a match to TRBD1. After removal of 0 bases from V and 2 bases from J, the junction contained 1 base not matched to a gene. The CDR3 is 14 amino acids. Germline lookup yields CDR1 LGHNA and CDR2 YSLEER. The CDR3 here is CASSQEGGTYEQYF. Written as DNA, the CDR3 is TGCGCCAGCAGCCAAGAAGGGGGCACCTACGAGCAGTACTTC.

The J gene is TRBJ2-7, the V gene TRBV5-1; D not certain. V dropped 4 bases and J dropped 3 bases, with 5 bases sitting between them. The CDR3 has 11 amino acids. CDR1 is SGHRS and CDR2 is YFSETQ in the germline V gene. The CDR3 DNA reads TGCGCCAGCAGCCCCGGCTACGAGCAGTACTTC. It encodes CASSPGYEQYF.

In this sample, this clone turned up a few times. The chain employs TRBV16 and TRBJ1-2; D may be TRBD1 (6 bases). This CDR3 region has 14 residues. Trimming cost V 5 bases and J 3 bases, with 13 bases left between them. In germline, CDR1 is KGHSY, CDR2 FQNENV. The CDR3: CASSGSQGHYGYTF. CDR3 nucleotide sequence: TGTGCCAGCAGCGGATCACAGGGACACTATGGCTACACCTTC.

The chain joins TRBV7-9 to TRBJ2-5; TRBD2 agrees at 8 bases. This CDR3 has 15 residues. The V and J ends lost 2 bases and 5 bases, in that order; junction bases with no gene match: 7. CDR1 is SEHNR, CDR2 FQNEAQ, per germline (reference sequence). CDR3: CASSLSQGLVETQYF. The CDR3 DNA reads as TGTGCCAGCAGCTTAAGTCAGGGACTAGTCGAGACCCAGTACTTC.